This T cell receptor (beta chain) is drawn from a study of cytomegalovirus exposure and HLA in healthy donors. Study-wide points: V segments that were indistinguishable, TRBV6-2 and TRBV6-3 among them, were omitted from analysis. An apparent linkage of common viral pathogens to several of the most significant clusters emerged in a later analysis.

In this sample, this clone turned up once. Antigen: not known. The PCR had 60 Vbeta and 13 Jbeta primers. Here immunoSEQ multiplex PCR was the method, and the copy in TCRdb shows in-frame clones only, minus some. In the table there are some 51,000 clones, around 79% of which are singletons. This CDR3 is 12 amino acids long. Germline V gives CDR1 SQVTM, CDR2 ANQGSEA. Sample: PBMCs. The origin of this receptor is a female donor in good health and CMV-seronegative. J is TRBJ2-5 and V is TRBV29-1; D is ambiguous. The closer fit of TRBJ2-7 to the DNA end suggests the J call may be wrong. The CDR3 region is CSVVIESYEQYF. The CDR3 DNA sequence: TGCAGCGTTGTGATAGAGTCCTACGAGCAGTACTTC.